These T cell receptor beta chains were read from a single sample in a study of type 1 regulatory T cells. TCRdb fed the reads into MiXCR, producing one record per CDR3 protein. The sample consists of approximately 19,000 distinct CDR3 sequences, approximately 10% of them appearing once. The sample consisted of CD4+ T cells, either the whole sample or a sorted fraction (not recorded which). The receptors shown here come from a human donor in good health. Both conserved end residues are part of each CDR3. Each record gives: J gene, clone size, D gene, V gene, CDR3 DNA, CDR3 protein. The D gene is left open where the match is weak. Clone size is given for some rows only: seen once, a few or many times, or a class if the clone is expanded.

>TRBJ2-5|few|-|TRBV13
TGTGCCAGCAGCTTATGGGGCAGGGGAGAGACCCAGTACTTC
CASSLWGRGETQYF
>TRBJ1-5|many|-|TRBV10-2
TGCGCCAGCACGGGAGATAGCAATCAGCCCCAGCATTTT
CASTGDSNQPQHF
>TRBJ1-1|many|-|TRBV5-1
TGCGCCAGCAGCTTGGGTAACTCGGGCACTGAAGCTTTCTTT
CASSLGNSGTEAFF
>TRBJ2-3|few|-|TRBV10-2
TGCGCCAGCAGCCTTCTGTATGATACGCAGTATTTT
CASSLLYDTQYF
>TRBJ1-6|many|-|TRBV5-1
TGCGCCAGCAGCGTCTACAGGGAAGGAAATTCACCCCTCCACTTT
CASSVYREGNSPLHF
>TRBJ1-6|many|-|TRBV20-1
TGCAGTGCTAGGGCACCGGGACGGACGAATTCACCCCTCCACTTT
CSARAPGRTNSPLHF
>TRBJ2-4|few|-|TRBV7-2
TGTGCCAGCAGCTCCCCCGGGGTGAGATGGAACATTCAGTACTTC
CASSSPGVRWNIQYF
>TRBJ2-2|many|-|TRBV3-1
TGTGCCAGCAGCCAACCCCACCCCGGGGAGCTGTTTTTT
CASSQPHPGELFF
>TRBJ2-2|-|-|TRBV7-9
TGTGCCAGCAGCCTGATGGGGGTCAGGGCCACCGGGGAGCTGTTTTTT
CASSLMGVRATGELFF
>TRBJ2-5|medium-sized|TRBD2|TRBV6-5
TGTGCCAGCAGACGTACTAGCGGGACAAGCCTCCAAGAGACCCAGTACTTC
CASRRTSGTSLQETQYF
>TRBJ2-7|many|TRBD1|TRBV5-1
TGCGCCAGCAGCCCCAGTCCCGGGACAGGGAACGAGCAGTACTTC
CASSPSPGTGNEQYF
>TRBJ1-2|many|-|TRBV5-1
TGCGCCAGCAGCCCACAGGGAGATGGCTACACCTTC
CASSPQGDGYTF
>TRBJ2-3|many|-|TRBV20-1
TGCAGTGCTAGTTTAGGGACCCTGAGGACAGATACGCAGTATTTT
CSASLGTLRTDTQYF
>TRBJ1-1|few|-|TRBV29-1
TGCAGCGTTGAAGGAGCCCCCCACGGGGCCGCTTTCTTT
CSVEGAPHGAAFF
>TRBJ2-1|-|TRBD2|TRBV6-2/TRBV6-3
TGTGCCAGCAGGACTAGCGGAGACCAGGGGCATGAGCAGTTCTTC
CASRTSGDQGHEQFF
>TRBJ2-1|-|TRBD2|TRBV11-2
TGTGCCAGCAGCTTTAATTTGCGGGAGCTTTACAATGAGCAGTTCTTC
CASSFNLRELYNEQFF
>TRBJ2-2|many|-|TRBV30
TGTGCCTGGAGTGGAATGATAGCCGGGGAGCTGTTTTTT
CAWSGMIAGELFF
>TRBJ2-1|-|-|TRBV2
TGTGCCAGCAGTGACTTCAATGAGCAGTTCTTC
CASSDFNEQFF
>TRBJ2-5|few|-|TRBV20-1
TGCAGTGCTCATAGCGACCGGGAGACCCAGTACTTC
CSAHSDRETQYF
>TRBJ2-5|many|-|TRBV5-8
TGTGCCAGCGGCGGGACATTTAAAGAGACCCAGTACTTC
CASGGTFKETQYF
>TRBJ2-7|many|-|TRBV6-2/TRBV6-3
TGTGCCAGCAGTTACTCGGAAGCGTATTCCTACGAGCAGTACTTC
CASSYSEAYSYEQYF
>TRBJ2-3|-|-|TRBV25-1
TGTGCCAGCGGATCCTACGGGAGTTCGGCAGATACGCAGTATTTT
CASGSYGSSADTQYF